This TCR beta chain was identified in a study of identical twins. The CDR3 runs to 14 residues. V was clipped by 8 bases and J by 3 bases; unmatched bases: 5. Germline assignment: CDR1 MDHEN and CDR2 SYDVKM. This clonotype was counted ten times or more. TCRdb redid the calling of the 5' RACE reads with MiXCR, one entry per CDR3 protein. The sample consists of roughly 700,000 distinct CDR3 sequences, over 8.5% of them appearing once. This same sample was also part of a study on yellow fever vaccine responses in identical twins.

The sequenced sample consisted of PBMCs. The sequence came from a woman in her late teens or twenties in good health. This chain links TRBV28 with TRBJ2-7; 12 positions match TRBD1. CDR3 loop: CASRDRGPIYEQYF. The CDR3 bases are TGTGCCAGCCGGGACAGGGGGCCCATCTACGAGCAGTACTTC.